This T cell receptor beta chain was sequenced in a study of control samples from healthy donors and cancer patients. Germline V gene data show CDR1 as SGHRS and CDR2 as YFSETQ. The CDR3 contains 14 residues. Trimming left V 4 bases short and J 3 bases short, with 11 bases between. Sequencing was performed with immunoSEQ multiplex PCR; in TCRdb, only in-frame clones are kept and a portion is missing. The profile covers 150,000 to 190,000 clones, with 93% appearing a single time and 2% to 2.5% taken by the ten largest. The specimen sequenced was blood. The receptor was isolated from a man in his fifties or sixties in good health. The rearrangement joins TRBV5-1 to TRBJ2-1; D is possibly TRBD1 or TRBD2 (5 bases each). CDR3 sequence: CASSGWDHYNEQFF. DNA for the CDR3: TGCGCCAGCAGCGGGTGGGACCACTACAATGAGCAGTTCTTC. The full variable domain, its missing parts supplied by reference TRBV5-1 and TRBJ2-1, is KAGVTQTPRYLIKTRGQQVTLSCSPISGHRSVSWYQQTPGQGLQFLFEYFSETQRNKGNFPGRFSGRQFSNSRSEMNVSTLELGDSALYLCASSGWDHYNEQFFGPGTRLTVL.